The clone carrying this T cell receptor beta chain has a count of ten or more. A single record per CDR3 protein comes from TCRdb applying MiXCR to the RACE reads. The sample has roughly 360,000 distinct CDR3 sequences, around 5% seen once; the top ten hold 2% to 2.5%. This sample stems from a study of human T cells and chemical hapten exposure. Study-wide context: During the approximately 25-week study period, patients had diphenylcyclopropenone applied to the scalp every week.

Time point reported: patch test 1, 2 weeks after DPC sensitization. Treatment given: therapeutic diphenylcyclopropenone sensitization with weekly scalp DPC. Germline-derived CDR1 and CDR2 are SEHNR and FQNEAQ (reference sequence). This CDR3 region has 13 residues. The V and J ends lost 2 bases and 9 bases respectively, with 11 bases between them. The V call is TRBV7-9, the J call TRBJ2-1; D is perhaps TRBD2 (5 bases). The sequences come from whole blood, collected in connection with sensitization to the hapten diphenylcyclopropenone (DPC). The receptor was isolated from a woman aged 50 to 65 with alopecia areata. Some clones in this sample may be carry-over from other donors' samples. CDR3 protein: CASSLPLRGEQFF. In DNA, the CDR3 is TGTGCCAGCAGCTTACCACTTCGGGGTGAGCAGTTCTTC.